This T cell receptor beta chain was captured in a study of cytotoxic CD8 clonotypes in ibrutinib-treated CLL. The assay was immunoSEQ multiplex PCR, and TCRdb's table has in-frame clones only and misses some. The repertoire consists of 150,000 to 250,000 clones, with over 60% occurring once and the leading ten covering under 15%. Deletions cut 10 bases from V and 6 bases from J, with 15 bases between. Germline CDR1 MDHEN, CDR2 SYDVKM. This CDR3 has 12 residues. This clonotype was obtained from a human donor with chronic lymphocytic leukemia. V is TRBV28 and J is TRBJ1-1, with a possible D match to TRBD1 (5 bases). Specimen: PBMCs, collected after 24 months of ibrutinib treatment. The CDR3 protein is CATQGVSSEAFF. The CDR3 region has the DNA TGTGCCACCCAAGGGGTTAGCTCTGAAGCTTTCTTT. Looking up the rest from reference TRBV28 and TRBJ1-1 gives the full variable domain: DVKVTQSSRYLVKRTGEKVFLECVQDMDHENMFWYRQDPGLGLRLIYFSYDVKMKEKGDIPEGYSVSREKKERFSLILESASTNQTSMYLCATQGVSSEAFFGQGTRLTVV.